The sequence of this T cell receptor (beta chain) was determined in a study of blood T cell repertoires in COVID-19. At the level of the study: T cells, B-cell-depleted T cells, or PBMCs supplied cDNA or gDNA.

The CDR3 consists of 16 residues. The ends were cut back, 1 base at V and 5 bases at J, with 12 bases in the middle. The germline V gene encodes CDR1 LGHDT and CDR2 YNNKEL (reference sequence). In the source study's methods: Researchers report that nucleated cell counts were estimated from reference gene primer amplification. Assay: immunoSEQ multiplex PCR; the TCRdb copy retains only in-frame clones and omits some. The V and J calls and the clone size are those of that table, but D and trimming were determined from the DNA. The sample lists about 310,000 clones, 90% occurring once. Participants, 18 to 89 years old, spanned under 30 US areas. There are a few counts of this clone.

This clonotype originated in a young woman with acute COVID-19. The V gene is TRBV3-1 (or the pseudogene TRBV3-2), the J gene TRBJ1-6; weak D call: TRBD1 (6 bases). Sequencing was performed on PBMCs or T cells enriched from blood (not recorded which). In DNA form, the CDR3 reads TGTGCCAGCAGCCAAGGGGGAGGGGGAAATAATTCACCCCTCCACTTT. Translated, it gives CASSQGGGGNNSPLHF.